The 20 T cell receptor beta chains below come from one sample, sequenced in a study of T-cell memory formation after mild COVID-19. TCRdb recomputed calls from the 5' RACE reads with MiXCR, one row per CDR3 protein. The sample gives 400,000 to 500,000 distinct CDR3 sequences, around 18% of which show up once; 8.4% is in the top ten. The source material was PBMCs or a T cell subset sorted from them (not recorded which). All receptors derive from an adult woman who had mild COVID-19 (a few samples of this study predate the infection). Cell type and time point are not known.

The chain has TRBV7-6 and TRBJ2-5, with D possibly matching TRBD1 (6 bases). V was clipped by 2 bases and J by 4 bases, with 11 bases between them. Germline-derived CDR1 and CDR2 are SGHVS and FNYEAQ. The CDR3 extends over 14 amino acids. The CDR3 DNA follows: TGTGCCAGCAGCTTATATGGGACAAGAGAGACCCAGTACTTC. Translating it yields CASSLYGTRETQYF.

In its sample, this clonotype was seen a few times. The gene calls are TRBV20-1 and TRBJ2-4, with D perhaps matching TRBD1 (5 bases). CDR1 and CDR2 (germline): DFQATT, SNEGSKA (reference sequence). V dropped 0 bases and J dropped 6 bases, with 12 bases sitting between them. The CDR3 totals 14 residues. The chain's CDR3 is CSARDIRGRNIQYF. The DNA of the CDR3 is TGCAGTGCTAGAGATATAAGGGGTCGAAACATTCAGTACTTC.

This clonotype was found a few times. The chain recombines TRBV5-1 with TRBJ2-3; 7 bases map to TRBD1. With V trimmed by 3 bases and J by 1 base, 8 bases remained unmatched. Germline V lookup: CDR1 SGHRS, CDR2 YFSETQ. This CDR3 has 16 residues. In DNA, the CDR3 is TGCGCCAGCAGCTCGGGACAGACTACAGGCACAGATACGCAGTATTTT. Its protein product is CASSSGQTTGTDTQYF. The full variable domain, completed using reference TRBV5-1 and TRBJ2-3, is KAGVTQTPRYLIKTRGQQVTLSCSPISGHRSVSWYQQTPGQGLQFLFEYFSETQRNKGNFPGRFSGRQFSNSRSEMNVSTLELGDSALYLCASSSGQTTGTDTQYFGPGTRLTVL.

The sample holds a few counts of this clonotype. The chain recombines TRBV21-1 with TRBJ1-6. TRBV21-1 is shown as a pseudogene. The CDR3 totals 14 residues. CDR3 in DNA: TGTGCCGGAACAGGGAGCTCCTATAATTCACCCCTCCACTTT. Translated: CAGTGSSYNSPLHF.

This clonotype has only a few counts. This chain joins TRBV5-1 and TRBJ1-2; D ambiguous. The CDR3 is made up of 13 amino acids. The V end was cut by 4 bases, the J end by 2 bases, with 9 bases between. CDR1 and CDR2 from the germline V gene are SGHRS and YFSETQ. CDR3 sequence (DNA): TGCGCCAGCAGCAGTGAAGGGAACTATGGCTACACCTTC. It codes for CASSSEGNYGYTF.

The rearrangement uses TRBV9 and TRBJ2-2; D tentatively reads TRBD1 or TRBD2 (5 bases each). There are 16 residues in the CDR3. V was trimmed by 0 bases and J by 3 bases, leaving 12 bases between them. The V gene's germline CDR1 is SGDLS and CDR2 YYNGEE. CDR3 amino acids: CASSVVRGLDTGELFF. CDR3 bases: TGTGCCAGCAGCGTAGTGAGGGGATTAGACACCGGGGAGCTGTTTTTT.

This chain links TRBV24-1 with TRBJ2-7; TRBD1 agrees at 8 bases. There are 17 residues in the CDR3. The germline V gene encodes CDR1 KGHDR and CDR2 SFDVKD. V trimming: 4 bases; J trimming: 1 base; junction bases outside the gene matches: 11. The CDR3 sequence is CATSDRNPGTGSYEQYF. The DNA of the CDR3 is TGTGCCACCAGTGACCGTAATCCCGGGACAGGATCCTACGAGCAGTACTTC.

This clonotype was counted only a few times. This rearrangement joins TRBV15 to TRBJ2-5; D is perhaps TRBD1 or TRBD2 (5 bases each). V gave up 0 bases and J gave up 1 base, with 9 bases separating them. CDR3 length: 15 residues. The germline CDR1 and CDR2 sequences are LNHNV and YYDKDF (reference sequence). CDR3 in amino acids: CATSRDTGTQETQYF. CDR3 nucleotide sequence: TGTGCCACCAGCAGAGACACTGGGACCCAAGAGACCCAGTACTTC.

This clonotype was found a few times. The chain employs TRBV29-1 and TRBJ2-1, with unresolved D. Germline lookup yields CDR1 SQVTM and CDR2 ANQGSEA. The length of the CDR3 is 12 residues. With 7 bases removed from V and 4 bases from J, the gap between germline ends came to 11 bases. This CDR3 reads CSGQTSYNEQFF. The CDR3 coding sequence is TGCAGCGGTCAGACGTCATACAATGAGCAGTTCTTC.

V and J are TRBV29-1 and TRBJ2-6; 10 bases fit TRBD1. Germline V CDR1 and CDR2: SQVTM, ANQGSEA. Losses at the gene ends were 3 bases for V and 3 bases for J; bases not matched to a gene: 5. The CDR3 is 16 amino acids. CDR3 in DNA: TGCAGCGTTGATGCGACAGGGGGCAATGGGGCCAACGTCCTGACTTTC. It yields the protein CSVDATGGNGANVLTF.

The table lists this clonotype with a few counts. The chain combines TRBV20-1 with TRBJ2-7, with D possibly matching TRBD2 (6 bases). V lost 3 bases and J lost 4, with 13 bases in between. This CDR3 is 13 amino acids long. CDR1 is DFQATT, CDR2 SNEGSKA, per germline (reference sequence). CDR3 nucleotide sequence: TGCAGTGCTAGCCCCGTGGCGGGGTACGAGCAGTACTTC. Translated, it gives CSASPVAGYEQYF.

This clonotype showed up many times. The chain employs TRBV7-9 and TRBJ2-5; TRBD2 might be the D (7 bases). The CDR3 has 15 residues. The germline V gene has CDR1 SEHNR and CDR2 FQNEAQ (reference sequence). The germline V and J ends were trimmed by 5 bases and 4 bases, with 17 bases remaining between them. The CDR3, as DNA: TGTGCCAGCAGCGCGGGGGCGGGAGAGGGAGAGACCCAGTACTTC. Its protein product is CASSAGAGEGETQYF.

The chain combines TRBV4-1 with TRBJ2-1; D unclear. The germline V gene encodes CDR1 MGHRA and CDR2 YSYEKL. V was pared by 2 bases and J by 6 bases, with 17 bases between. The CDR3 covers 16 residues. CDR3 DNA: TGCGCCAGCAGCCAAATCCCCCGGACCCAGTCCAATGAGCAGTTCTTC. This sequence encodes CASSQIPRTQSNEQFF.

The chain uses TRBV6-2 or TRBV6-3 and TRBJ2-2; D possibly corresponds to TRBD1 (6 bases). Germline V gene lookup returns CDR1 MNHEY and CDR2 SVGEGT. The CDR3 extends over 15 amino acids. Trimming cost V 2 bases and J 4 bases, with 11 bases left between them. CDR3 nucleotide sequence: TGTGCCAGCAGTTACGAGGGGGAGAGCACCGGGGAGCTGTTTTTT. Protein product: CASSYEGESTGELFF.

This clonotype was observed many times. The chain carries TRBV7-2 and TRBJ2-7; 9 bases agree with TRBD2. CDR3 length: 17 residues. The V gene's germline CDR1 is SGHTA and CDR2 FQGNSA. J was trimmed by 6 bases and V by 0 bases; bases with no gene match: 12. This CDR3 is CASSLARAGGPLAEQYF. The CDR3 DNA reads TGTGCCAGCAGCTTAGCGAGAGCGGGAGGACCCCTAGCCGAGCAGTACTTC.

The chain is built from TRBV6-6 and TRBJ1-1, with no clear D. In germline, CDR1 is MNHNY, CDR2 SVGAGI (reference sequence). The CDR3 extends over 14 amino acids. Trimming cost V 2 bases and J 6 bases, with 13 bases left between them. The DNA for the CDR3 is TGTGCCAGCAGTTACAAGGCAGGCTTCGCTGAAGCTTTCTTT. This sequence encodes CASSYKAGFAEAFF.

The genes are TRBV12-3 or TRBV12-4 and TRBJ2-7; 11 bases fit TRBD1. The CDR3 is made up of 15 amino acids. Unmatched junction bases numbered 3, after V lost 4 bases and J lost 1 base. The CDR3 protein is CASSWTGGASYEQYF. In DNA form, the CDR3 reads TGTGCCAGCAGTTGGACAGGGGGCGCGTCCTACGAGCAGTACTTC.

The chain is built from TRBV7-9 and TRBJ1-1; D is perhaps TRBD1 (5 bases). Deletions cut 0 bases from V and 6 bases from J, with 11 bases between. The CDR3 extends over 14 amino acids. The germline V gene encodes CDR1 SEHNR and CDR2 FQNEAQ (reference sequence). Here the CDR3 reads CASSLARGRAEAFF. In nucleotides, the CDR3 is TGTGCCAGCAGCTTAGCGAGGGGACGGGCTGAAGCTTTCTTT.

The CDR3 DNA is TGTGCCAGCAGCCTCGTTAGCGGGATAGAAGAGACCCAGTACTTC. It translates to CASSLVSGIEETQYF. The J gene is TRBJ2-5, the V gene TRBV9, with 8 bases lining up with TRBD2. The CDR3 contains 15 residues. V shed 4 bases and J 3 bases; nucleotides not matched to a gene: 8. The germline V gene encodes CDR1 SGDLS and CDR2 YYNGEE.

The chain uses TRBV5-1 and TRBJ2-1; TRBD2 aligns across 12 bases. The CDR3 is 14 amino acids. Germline V gene data show CDR1 as SGHRS and CDR2 as YFSETQ. V lost 3 bases, J lost 9 bases, and 4 bases stayed unmatched. DNA for the CDR3: TGCGCCAGCAGCTGGGGGACTAGCGGGCTTGAGCAGTTCTTC. Its translation is CASSWGTSGLEQFF.